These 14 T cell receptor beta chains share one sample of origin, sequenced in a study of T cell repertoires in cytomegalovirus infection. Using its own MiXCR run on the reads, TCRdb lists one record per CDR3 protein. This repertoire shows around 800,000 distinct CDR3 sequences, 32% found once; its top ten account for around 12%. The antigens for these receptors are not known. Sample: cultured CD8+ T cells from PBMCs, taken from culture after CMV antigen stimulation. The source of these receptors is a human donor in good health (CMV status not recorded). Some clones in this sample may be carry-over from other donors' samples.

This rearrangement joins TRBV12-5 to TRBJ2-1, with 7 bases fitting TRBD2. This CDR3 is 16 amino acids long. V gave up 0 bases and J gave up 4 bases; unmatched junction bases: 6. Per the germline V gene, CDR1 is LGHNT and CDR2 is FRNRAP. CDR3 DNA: TGTGCTAGTGGTTTGGTAGGGCTAGCGGAGTACAATGAGCAGTTCTTC. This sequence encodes CASGLVGLAEYNEQFF.

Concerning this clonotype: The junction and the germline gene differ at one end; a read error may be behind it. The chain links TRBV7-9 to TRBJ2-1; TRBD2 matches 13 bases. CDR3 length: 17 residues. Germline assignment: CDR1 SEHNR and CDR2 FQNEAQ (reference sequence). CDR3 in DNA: TGTGCCAGCAGCTCCTGGACTAGCGGGGGCGGGGGGAATGAGCGGTTCTTC. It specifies CASSSWTSGGGGNERFF. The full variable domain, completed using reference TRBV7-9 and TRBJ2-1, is DTGVSQNPRHKITKRGQNVTFRCDPISEHNRLYWYRQTLGQGPEFLTYFQNEAQLEKSRLLSDRFSAERPKGSFSTLEIQRTEQGDSAMYLCASSSWTSGGGGNERFFGPGTRLTVL.

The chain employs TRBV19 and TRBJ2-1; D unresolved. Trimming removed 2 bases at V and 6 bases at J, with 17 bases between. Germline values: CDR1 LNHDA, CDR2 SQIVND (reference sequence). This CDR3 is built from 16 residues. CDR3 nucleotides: TGTGCCAGTAGTATATCCCCGGACGTCTCGGGCAATGAGCAGTTCTTC. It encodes CASSISPDVSGNEQFF. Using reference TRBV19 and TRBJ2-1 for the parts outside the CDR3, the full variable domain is DGGITQSPKYLFRKEGQNVTLSCEQNLNHDAMYWYRQDPGQGLRLIYYSQIVNDFQKGDIAEGYSVSREKKESFPLTVTSAQKNPTAFYLCASSISPDVSGNEQFFGPGTRLTVL.

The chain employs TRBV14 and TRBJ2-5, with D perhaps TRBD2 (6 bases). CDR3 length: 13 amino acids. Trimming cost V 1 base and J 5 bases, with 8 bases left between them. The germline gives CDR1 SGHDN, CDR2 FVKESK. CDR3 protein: CASSQVAAETQYF. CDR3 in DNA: TGTGCCAGCAGCCAAGTAGCGGCGGAGACCCAGTACTTC.

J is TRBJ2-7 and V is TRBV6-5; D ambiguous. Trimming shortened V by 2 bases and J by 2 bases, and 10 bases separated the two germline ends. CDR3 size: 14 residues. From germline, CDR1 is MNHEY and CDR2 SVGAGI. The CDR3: CASSYRSDAYEQYF. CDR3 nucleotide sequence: TGTGCCAGCAGTTACCGCAGCGACGCCTACGAGCAGTACTTC.

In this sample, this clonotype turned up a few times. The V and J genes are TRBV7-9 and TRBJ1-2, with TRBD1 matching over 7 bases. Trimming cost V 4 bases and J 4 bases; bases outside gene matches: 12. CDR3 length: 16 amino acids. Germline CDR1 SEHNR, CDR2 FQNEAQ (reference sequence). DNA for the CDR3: TGTGCCAGCAGCTCCCCTCTATCACAGGGGCCCTATGGCTACACCTTC. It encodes CASSSPLSQGPYGYTF.

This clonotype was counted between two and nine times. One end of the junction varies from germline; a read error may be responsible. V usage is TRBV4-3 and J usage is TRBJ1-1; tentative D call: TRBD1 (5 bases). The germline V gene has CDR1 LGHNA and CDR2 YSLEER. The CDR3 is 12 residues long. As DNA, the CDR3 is TGCGCCAGCAGCCAAGAGCGGGACCGACGGAAATTT. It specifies CASSQERDRRKF.

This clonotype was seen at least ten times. CDR3 DNA: TGTGCCAGCAGCCCCCGAAACAGCTACGAGCAGTACGTC. Its translation is CASSPRNSYEQYV. The gene calls are TRBV7-8 and TRBJ2-7; the D is unclear. V dropped 5 bases and J dropped 3 bases, with 11 bases sitting between them. The CDR3 consists of 13 residues. Germline loops: CDR1 SGHVS, CDR2 FQNEAQ.

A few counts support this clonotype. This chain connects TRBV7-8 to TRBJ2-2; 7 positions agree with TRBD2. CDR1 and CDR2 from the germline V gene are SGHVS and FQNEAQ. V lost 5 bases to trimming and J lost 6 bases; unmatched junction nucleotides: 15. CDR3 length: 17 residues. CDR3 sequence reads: CASSPQPTGTIPGELFF. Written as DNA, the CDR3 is TGTGCCAGCAGCCCCCAACCGACCGGGACTATACCCGGGGAGCTGTTTTTT.

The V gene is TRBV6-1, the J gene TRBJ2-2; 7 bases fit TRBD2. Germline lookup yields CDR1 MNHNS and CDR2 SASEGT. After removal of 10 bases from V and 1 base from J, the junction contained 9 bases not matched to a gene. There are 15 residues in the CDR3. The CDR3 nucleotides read TGTGCCACTATCAACGGGGGGAAGAACACCGGGGAGCTGTTTTTT. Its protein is CATINGGKNTGELFF.

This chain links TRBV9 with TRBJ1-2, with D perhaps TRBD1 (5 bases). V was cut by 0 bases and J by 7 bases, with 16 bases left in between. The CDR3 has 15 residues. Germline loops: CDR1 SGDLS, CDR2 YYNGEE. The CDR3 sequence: CASSVGGAGRGGYTF. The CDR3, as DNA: TGTGCCAGCAGCGTAGGAGGCGCGGGGCGCGGTGGCTACACCTTC.

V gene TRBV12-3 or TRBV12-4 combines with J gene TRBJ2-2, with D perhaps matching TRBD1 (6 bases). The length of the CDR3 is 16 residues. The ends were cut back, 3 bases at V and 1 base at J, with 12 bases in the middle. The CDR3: CASSLGTSKNTGELFF. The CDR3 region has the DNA TGTGCCAGCAGTTTGGGGACAAGCAAGAACACCGGGGAGCTGTTTTTT.

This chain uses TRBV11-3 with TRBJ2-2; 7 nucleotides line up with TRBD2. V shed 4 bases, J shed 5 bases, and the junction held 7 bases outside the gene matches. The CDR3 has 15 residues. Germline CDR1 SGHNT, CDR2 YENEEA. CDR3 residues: CASSSFQGGTGELFF. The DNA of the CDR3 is TGTGCCAGCAGCTCCTTCCAGGGAGGGACCGGGGAGCTGTTTTTT. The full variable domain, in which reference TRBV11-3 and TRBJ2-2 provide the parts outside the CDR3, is EAGVVQSPRYKIIEKKQPVAFWCNPISGHNTLYWYLQNLGQGPELLIRYENEEAVDDSQLPKDRFSAERLKGVDSTLKIQPAELGDSAVYLCASSSFQGGTGELFFGEGSRLTVL.

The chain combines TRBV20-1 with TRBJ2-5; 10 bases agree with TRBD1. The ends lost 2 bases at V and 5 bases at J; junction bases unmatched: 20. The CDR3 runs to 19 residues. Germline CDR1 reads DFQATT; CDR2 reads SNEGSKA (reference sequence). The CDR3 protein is CSARSFPGQGLKMGETQYF. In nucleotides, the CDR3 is TGCAGTGCTAGAAGCTTCCCGGGACAGGGGCTCAAAATGGGGGAGACCCAGTACTTC.